The rows below give T cell receptor beta chains drawn from one sample of a study of molecular identifiers for immune sequencing clone quantification. TCRdb re-called the PCR reads through MiXCR, storing one row per CDR3 protein. The sample consists of about 640,000 distinct CDR3 sequences, about 20% of them appearing once. The sequenced material came from naive CD8+ T cells from blood, with Jurkat cell RNA spiked in. These receptors came from a human donor in good health. Some libraries in this study had Jurkat cell RNA spiked in. CDR3s include the opening cysteine and the closing phenylalanine or tryptophan. A D gene is named only where the DNA matches it firmly. Size is stated for part of the rows, as once, few or many counts, or as a class when the clone is expanded.

D	size	J	V	CDR3	DNA
NA	NA	TRBJ2-7	TRBV2	CASSENRVPSYEQYF	TGTGCCAGCAGCGAAAACAGGGTTCCCTCCTACGAGCAGTACTTC
NA	many	TRBJ2-2	TRBV29-1	CSVAKGTGELFF	TGCAGCGTTGCTAAGGGTACCGGGGAGCTGTTTTTT
NA	many	TRBJ2-3	TRBV7-9	CASSLIWDGTDTQYF	TGTGCCAGCAGCTTAATTTGGGATGGCACAGATACGCAGTATTTT
NA	many	TRBJ2-2	TRBV10-2	CASKEGMTGELFF	TGCGCCAGCAAGGAGGGCATGACCGGGGAGCTGTTTTTT
NA	many	TRBJ2-6	TRBV6-6	CASSPAGSGANVLTF	TGTGCCAGCAGCCCAGCAGGGTCTGGGGCCAACGTCCTGACTTTC
NA	many	TRBJ1-1	TRBV20-1	CSARVKENTEAFF	TGCAGTGCTAGAGTGAAGGAGAACACTGAAGCTTTCTTT
NA	NA	TRBJ1-2	TRBV6-1	CASNLGDVGNAGLFGGYTF	TGTGCCAGCAATCTAGGGGATGTTGGGAACGCGGGGTTGTTTGGTGGCTACACCTTC
TRBD2	many	TRBJ2-1	TRBV29-1	CSVLLAVSYNEQFF	TGCAGCGTCCTACTAGCGGTGTCCTACAATGAGCAGTTCTTC
NA	many	TRBJ2-5	TRBV5-1	CASSLYSGQETQYF	TGCGCCAGCAGCTTGTACTCAGGACAAGAGACCCAGTACTTC
NA	many	TRBJ1-5	TRBV7-2	CASSLSRGPYSNQPQHF	TGTGCCAGCAGCTTAAGTCGGGGTCCTTATAGCAATCAGCCCCAGCATTTT
NA	NA	TRBJ2-1	TRBV7-9	CASAPVGGEQFF	TGTGCCAGCGCCCCCGTAGGGGGTGAGCAGTTCTTC
TRBD1	NA	TRBJ2-1	TRBV7-9	CASSLAQGAHNEQFF	TGTGCCAGCAGCTTAGCTCAGGGGGCGCACAATGAGCAGTTCTTC
NA	many	TRBJ2-4	TRBV29-1	CSVVDWKGSAKNIQYF	TGCAGCGTTGTGGATTGGAAGGGTTCGGCCAAAAACATTCAGTACTTC
NA	many	TRBJ2-7	TRBV6-2/TRBV6-3	CASSYGLWEQYF	TGTGCCAGCAGTTACGGACTGTGGGAGCAGTACTTC